This is a list of T cell receptor beta chains from one sample in a study of CD8+ T cells in alopecia areata. The method was immunoSEQ multiplex PCR; TCRdb's version includes in-frame clones alone and lacks a portion of them. Of about 90,000 clones listed, roughly 40% are singletons. This specimen consisted of CD8+ T cells sorted from blood, obtained at week 24, from a patient treated with tofacitinib. The receptors originated from a human donor with alopecia areata. Both conserved end residues are part of each CDR3. D genes are given only for firm matches. The size of a clone is reported for some rows only, either as once, few or many, or as a class for expanded clones.

v_gene	d_gene	abundance	j_gene	CDR3nt	CDR3aa
TRBV4-2	NA	few	TRBJ2-4	TGTGCCAGCAGCCAAGAGAGAGGGGCCCAGTCAAACATTCAGTACTTC	CASSQERGAQSNIQYF
TRBV28	NA	few	TRBJ2-5	TGTGCCAGCCGAATCCACAGCGGCCAGCAAGAGACCCAGTACTTC	CASRIHSGQQETQYF
TRBV9	NA	NA	TRBJ2-2	TGTGCCAGCAGCGTAGTCTTAACGACGAACACCGGGGAGCTGTTTTTT	CASSVVLTTNTGELFF
TRBV28	TRBD1	many	TRBJ2-7	TGTGCCAGCAGTGACAGGGTCTCCTACGAGCAGTACTTC	CASSDRVSYEQYF
TRBV29-1	TRBD2	NA	TRBJ2-7	TGCAGCTTCGGGACTAGCGGGACCTACGAGCAGTACTTC	CSFGTSGTYEQYF
TRBV28	NA	few	TRBJ2-7	TGTGCCAGCAGTCCCCGGACTTCTCCCTACGAGCAGTACTTC	CASSPRTSPYEQYF
TRBV4-1	TRBD2	few	TRBJ2-5	TGCGCCAGCAGCCAGGGACTAGAAGAGACCCAGTACTTC	CASSQGLEETQYF
TRBV4-1	TRBD2	once	TRBJ2-1	TGCGCCAGCAGCCCCGGACTAGCGGGAAGGAATGAGCAGTTCTTC	CASSPGLAGRNEQFF
TRBV29-1	NA	few	TRBJ2-1	TGCAGCGTTTTCGGGGGACGATGGAATGAGCAGTTCTTC	CSVFGGRWNEQFF
TRBV27	NA	NA	TRBJ1-1	TGTGCCAGCAGTACACGGTTGGGGCACTTCAGGGACACTGAAGCTTTCTTT	CASSTRLGHFRDTEAFF
TRBV10-3	NA	NA	TRBJ2-3	TGTGCCATCAGCGACGAGAGAAGCACAGATACGCAGTATTTT	CAISDERSTDTQYF
TRBV9	TRBD1	NA	TRBJ1-2	TGTGCCAGCAGGGGGACAGGGACAGCTAACTATGGCTACACCTTC	CASRGTGTANYGYTF
TRBV10-2	TRBD1	NA	TRBJ1-2	TGCGCCAGCGGGGGACAGGGGGTCGGTGGCTACACCTTC	CASGGQGVGGYTF
TRBV30	NA	NA	TRBJ1-1	TGTGCCTGGAATCCAGGGGTTAACACTGAAGCTTTCTTT	CAWNPGVNTEAFF
TRBV29-1	NA	few	TRBJ2-2	TGCAGCGTTGAAGAAGGGTCGGCCACCGGGGAGCTGTTTTTT	CSVEEGSATGELFF
TRBV5-1	NA	NA	TRBJ2-5	TGCGCCAGCAGCTTTGTTGGATCCCAAGAGACCCAGTACTTC	CASSFVGSQETQYF
TRBV27	NA	NA	TRBJ2-7	TGTGCCAGCATGTCAAGGGACGGATTTCGCCCCTACGAGCAGTACTTC	CASMSRDGFRPYEQYF
TRBV19	TRBD2	NA	TRBJ2-1	TGTGCCAGTAACAGCGGGAGTTCCTACAATGAGCAGTTCTTC	CASNSGSSYNEQFF
TRBV19	TRBD1	once	TRBJ2-7	TGTGCCAGTAGATGGGGACAGGGGGGCGAGCAGTACTTC	CASRWGQGGEQYF
TRBV29-1	NA	NA	TRBJ2-7	TGCAGCGTTGGCGGAGACTACGAGCAGTACTTC	CSVGGDYEQYF
TRBV29-1	NA	once	TRBJ1-2	TGCAGCGTTGAAGGGGGGCGCGGCTATGGCTACACCTTC	CSVEGGRGYGYTF
TRBV29-1	TRBD2	NA	TRBJ2-1	TGCAGCGTTGAAGGACTAGCTGGCAATGAGCAGTTCTTC	CSVEGLAGNEQFF
TRBV14	NA	NA	TRBJ2-7	TGTGCCAGCAGCCAGGGTTACGAGCAGTACTTC	CASSQGYEQYF
TRBV5-1	NA	NA	TRBJ1-5	TGCGCCAGCAGCCTTGGAGCCAATCAGCCCCAGCATTTT	CASSLGANQPQHF
TRBV11-2	NA	few	TRBJ2-7	TGTGCCAGCAGCTCCCATGCGAGGTACGAGCAGTACTTC	CASSSHARYEQYF
TRBV11-2	TRBD2	NA	TRBJ2-5	TGTGCCAGCAGCTTAGGGGGGGGCCAAGAGACCCAGTACTTC	CASSLGGGQETQYF
TRBV27	NA	NA	TRBJ2-7	TGTGCCAGCGGGGCCGAGCAGTACTTC	CASGAEQYF
TRBV9	NA	NA	TRBJ2-6	TGTGCCAGCAGCGTAGAAGAGACAGTAGGTTCTGGGGCCAACGTCCTGACTTTC	CASSVEETVGSGANVLTF
TRBV4-2	TRBD2	few	TRBJ2-2	TGTGCCAGCAGCCAAGTCGTCCAGCGGGGGGGAGTTGTCACCGGGGAGCTGTTTTTT	CASSQVVQRGGVVTGELFF
TRBV19	NA	NA	TRBJ2-7	TGTGCCAGTAGTAAGGGAGACTACGAGCAGTACTTC	CASSKGDYEQYF
TRBV18	TRBD1	NA	TRBJ1-5	TGTGCCAGCTCACCTCCGGGACAGGGTAATCAGCCCCAGCATTTT	CASSPPGQGNQPQHF
TRBV27	NA	NA	TRBJ2-5	TGTGCCAGCAGTTACGGGGCTCAAGAGACCCAGTACTTC	CASSYGAQETQYF
TRBV14	NA	NA	TRBJ1-6	TGTGCCAGCAGCCAGGGTCATTCACCCCTCCACTTT	CASSQGHSPLHF
TRBV6-1	NA	NA	TRBJ1-2	TGTGCCAGCAGTTGGATTAATGGCTACACCTTC	CASSWINGYTF
TRBV5-6	NA	NA	TRBJ1-1	TGTGCCAGCAGCCCGCAGAGCATGAACACTGAAGCTTTCTTT	CASSPQSMNTEAFF
TRBV5-1	NA	NA	TRBJ2-7	TGCGCCAGCAGCTTGGTTGGTCAGGAGTTCTACGAGCAGTACTTC	CASSLVGQEFYEQYF
TRBV29-1	TRBD1	few	TRBJ1-1	TGCAGCTTAGAGACAGGGAGTTCGGCTTTCTTT	CSLETGSSAFF
TRBV2	NA	NA	TRBJ1-2	TGTGCCAGCAGTGAAACAGTCTCATATGGCTACACCTTC	CASSETVSYGYTF
TRBV29-1	TRBD2	few	TRBJ2-7	TGCAGCGTTGCGGGGGGTAAGGCCTACGAGCAGTACTTC	CSVAGGKAYEQYF
TRBV27	NA	few	TRBJ2-3	TGTGCCAGCTGGACAGGCACAGATACGCAGTATTTT	CASWTGTDTQYF
TRBV29-1	TRBD2	few	TRBJ2-1	TGCAGCGTTTTTGTCCTCGGACTAGCGGGAGGTTTGTCCTACAATGAGCAGTTCTTC	CSVFVLGLAGGLSYNEQFF
TRBV4-3	TRBD2	few	TRBJ2-3	TGCGCCAGCAGCCAAGAACTAGCGGGGATCACAGATACGCAGTATTTT	CASSQELAGITDTQYF
TRBV14	NA	NA	TRBJ1-1	TGTGCCAGCAGCTCAACGGACGGCACTGAAGCTTTCTTT	CASSSTDGTEAFF
TRBV4-1	NA	NA	TRBJ1-2	TGCGCCAGCAGCCAAGTCGGACCGAGTAACTATGGCTACACCTTC	CASSQVGPSNYGYTF
TRBV5-5	TRBD1	few	TRBJ1-2	TGTGCCAGCAGCTTTTTTACAGGGGGCGCGGATGGCTACACCTTC	CASSFFTGGADGYTF
TRBV7-9	TRBD2	NA	TRBJ2-1	TGTGCCAGCAGCTTTAGCGGGAGTCCCTCCTACAATGAGCAGTTCTTC	CASSFSGSPSYNEQFF
TRBV25-1	NA	NA	TRBJ1-2	TGTGCCAGCAGTGAAATAGGGAGTGGGGGGTATGGCTACACCTTC	CASSEIGSGGYGYTF
TRBV7-8	NA	NA	TRBJ1-2	TGTGCCAGCAGCCCTGAGAGGGATCGGGGCTACACCTTC	CASSPERDRGYTF